This TCR beta chain was sequenced during a study of graft-versus-host responses after intestinal transplantation. About the research overall: Multivisceral, liver-intestinal, or isolated intestinal transplants were given to recipients. Among the recipients, all got anti-thymocyte globulin induction and then tacrolimus and steroids for approximately 3 years. Overall study findings and caveats: Recipient marrow held GvH clones, some first seen in ileum or blood. Peak circulating GvH clone levels tracked with early post-transplant HvG declines.

On this clone: Its antigen is unknown.

This CDR3 contains 14 residues. V dropped 0 bases and J dropped 3 bases, with 8 bases sitting between them. CDR1 and CDR2 from the germline V gene are SGHRS and YFSETQ. Here immunoSEQ multiplex PCR was the method, and the copy in TCRdb shows in-frame clones only, minus some. The data contain 20,000 or so clones, approximately 85% of them seen just once; the ten biggest clones take up 0.96%. This specimen was PBMCs, taken around 440 days after intestinal transplant. The source is a human patient who received an intestinal transplant, so some T cells may come from the graft donor. The V call is TRBV5-1, the J call TRBJ2-3; D is unresolved. CDR3 DNA sequence: TGCGCCAGCAGCTTGGCGGTAGGAACAGATACGCAGTATTTT. It codes for CASSLAVGTDTQYF.